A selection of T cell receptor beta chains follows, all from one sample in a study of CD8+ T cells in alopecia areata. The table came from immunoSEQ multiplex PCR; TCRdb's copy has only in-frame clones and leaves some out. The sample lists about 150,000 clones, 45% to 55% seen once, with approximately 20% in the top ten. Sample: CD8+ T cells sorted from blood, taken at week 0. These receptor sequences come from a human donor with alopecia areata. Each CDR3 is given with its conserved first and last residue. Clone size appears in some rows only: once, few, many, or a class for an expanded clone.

CDR3 protein: CASSLRQGAAFYTF
V gene: TRBV7-9
clone size: once
CDR3 length: 14

CDR3 protein: CASSYGTGSDEQFF
V gene: TRBV5-6
clone size: -
CDR3 length: 14

CDR3 protein: CAWSTGSGPYEQYF
V gene: TRBV30
clone size: -
CDR3 length: 14

CDR3 protein: CASAHTTEARGNQPQHF
V gene: TRBV4-1
clone size: once
CDR3 length: 17

CDR3 protein: CASGSYQPQHF
V gene: TRBV12-5
clone size: -
CDR3 length: 11

CDR3 protein: CATSSGGHTEAFF
V gene: TRBV15
clone size: once
CDR3 length: 13

CDR3 protein: CASTEANTEAFF
V gene: TRBV27
clone size: -
CDR3 length: 12

CDR3 protein: CASSSPETEYYGYTF
V gene: TRBV7-2
clone size: -
CDR3 length: 15

CDR3 protein: CASSRNNGEQYF
V gene: TRBV13
clone size: few
CDR3 length: 12

CDR3 protein: CASSYVGGRTEAFF
V gene: TRBV6-5
clone size: -
CDR3 length: 14

CDR3 protein: CASTSRGNTEAFF
V gene: TRBV19
clone size: -
CDR3 length: 13

CDR3 protein: CASQPPSSDTQYF
V gene: TRBV13
clone size: few
CDR3 length: 13

CDR3 protein: CSVLGSDKRSYEQYF
V gene: TRBV29-1
clone size: few
CDR3 length: 15

CDR3 protein: CASSESSGGNEQFF
V gene: TRBV25-1
clone size: -
CDR3 length: 14

CDR3 protein: CASSSTVDEAFF
V gene: TRBV27
clone size: -
CDR3 length: 12

CDR3 protein: CASSKPGTEAFF
V gene: TRBV28
clone size: -
CDR3 length: 12